These 24 T cell receptor beta chains came from one sample sequenced in a study of blood T cells in healthy people across ages. Together with a sample-barcoded 5' primer, a J-beta primer mix was included in a second PCR lasting about 6 to 11 cycles. TCRdb recomputed calls from the 5' RACE reads with MiXCR, one row per CDR3 protein. Among about 800,000 distinct CDR3 sequences listed, 20% to 30% were seen once. The same sample was also studied in work on T cells of mothers and their children.

Sequenced input: blood. The receptors were sampled from a boy aged 5-17 years in good health.

The chain links TRBV19 to TRBJ2-6; D gene uncertain. V was cut by 3 bases and J by 2 bases, with 8 bases left in between. This CDR3 has 15 residues. Germline-derived CDR1 and CDR2 are LNHDA and SQIVND (reference sequence). The DNA of the CDR3 is TGTGCCAGTAGTATTCGCGAAGCTGGGGCCAACGTCCTGACTTTC. Protein product: CASSIREAGANVLTF.

This clonotype was counted only a few times. The V call is TRBV28, the J call TRBJ1-5; D unclear. V lost 5 bases, J lost 2 bases, and 25 bases lay in between. Germline CDR1 MDHEN, CDR2 SYDVKM. The CDR3 covers 19 residues. This CDR3 is CASSPRGEISGFGNQPQHF. DNA of the CDR3: TGTGCCAGCAGTCCCAGAGGAGAAATATCTGGGTTTGGCAATCAGCCCCAGCATTTT.

The chain joins TRBV28 to TRBJ2-7; 10 nucleotides match TRBD2. The J call could be wrong; TRBJ2-1 is a better fit for the DNA end. This CDR3 has 15 residues. In germline, CDR1 is MDHEN, CDR2 SYDVKM. The CDR3 DNA reads TGTGCCAGCACCCTAAGGCTAGCGGGAGTCAATGAGCAGTTCTTC. It is translated as CASTLRLAGVNEQFF.

The chain is built from TRBV12-3 or TRBV12-4 and TRBJ1-1; 7 nucleotides line up with TRBD1. Trimming took 6 bases from V and 3 from J; bases not matched to a gene: 7. This CDR3 is built from 14 residues. CDR3 loop: CASSPTGRDTEAFF. The CDR3 DNA sequence: TGTGCCAGCAGCCCGACAGGGAGGGACACTGAAGCTTTCTTT.

This clonotype was observed a few times. The gene calls are TRBV19 and TRBJ2-3; 10 bases match TRBD2. The CDR3 consists of 14 residues. V lost 4 bases, J lost 4 bases, and 2 bases stayed unmatched. Germline V gene data show CDR1 as LNHDA and CDR2 as SQIVND (reference sequence). CDR3 nucleotides: TGTGCCAGTAGTACTAGCGGGAGCCCAGATACGCAGTATTTT. Protein: CASSTSGSPDTQYF.

This clonotype was counted a few times. The V call is TRBV5-6, the J call TRBJ2-5; TRBD1 matches 9 bases. The CDR3 is 15 amino acids. CDR1 is SGHDT, CDR2 YYEEEE, per germline. Germline trimming cut 3 bases from V and 5 bases from J; bases unmatched to any gene: 8. As DNA, the CDR3 is TGTGCCAGCAGCTCCCCGGGACAGGGTTGGGAGACCCAGTACTTC. Protein sequence: CASSSPGQGWETQYF.

The rearrangement uses TRBV27 and TRBJ2-1; 7 nucleotides align to TRBD1. The germline gives CDR1 MNHEY, CDR2 SMNVEV (reference sequence). V trimming: 0 bases; J trimming: 0 bases; junction bases outside the gene matches: 2. CDR3 length: 16 residues. The CDR3 here is CASSLSWDSSYNEQFF. CDR3 in DNA: TGTGCCAGCAGTTTATCGTGGGACAGCTCCTACAATGAGCAGTTCTTC.

The V and J genes are TRBV9 and TRBJ2-2; 10 bases are shared with TRBD2. This CDR3 is built from 15 residues. Trimming cost V 3 bases and J 6 bases; bases outside gene matches: 5. Germline values: CDR1 SGDLS, CDR2 YYNGEE. DNA for the CDR3: TGTGCCAGCAGCGAAGCGGGGGGGCTTGCCGGGGAGCTGTTTTTT. This codes for CASSEAGGLAGELFF.

CDR3 sequence reads: CASSINRVWINYGYTF. In DNA form, the CDR3 reads TGTGCCAGTAGTATAAACAGGGTTTGGATTAACTATGGCTACACCTTC. The gene calls are TRBV19 and TRBJ1-2, with D possibly being TRBD1 (6 bases). Trimming pared 2 bases from V and 1 base from J, leaving 14 bases between. The germline V gene encodes CDR1 LNHDA and CDR2 SQIVND (reference sequence). The CDR3 is 16 amino acids.

This clonotype has only a few counts. The V call is TRBV4-1, the J call TRBJ1-2, with D maybe TRBD1 (5 bases). Germline V gene lookup returns CDR1 MGHRA and CDR2 YSYEKL. The CDR3 contains 15 residues. V shed 0 bases and J shed 8 bases, with 16 bases lying between them. This CDR3 reads CASSQDTTGGQGYTF. The CDR3 nucleotides are TGCGCCAGCAGCCAAGACACGACGGGGGGTCAGGGCTACACCTTC.

Only a few counts were recorded for this clonotype. The genes are TRBV6-1 and TRBJ2-2; possible D gene TRBD1, 5 bases. The CDR3 extends over 16 amino acids. Germline CDR1 and CDR2: MNHNS and SASEGT. V was trimmed by 3 bases and J by 7 bases, leaving 18 bases between them. The CDR3 sequence: CASSDLSRAFIGELFF. The DNA for the CDR3 is TGTGCCAGCAGTGATCTTTCCAGGGCCTTCATCGGGGAGCTGTTTTTT.

The chain couples TRBV20-1 to TRBJ1-5; D perhaps matches TRBD1 (5 bases). V was pared by 2 bases and J by 6 bases, with 23 bases between. Germline V gene lookup returns CDR1 DFQATT and CDR2 SNEGSKA (reference sequence). The CDR3 spans 17 residues. CDR3 sequence (DNA): TGCAGTGCTAGACCCCTCAAGGGACGGGGTCCCACTCAGCCCCAGCATTTT. This encodes CSARPLKGRGPTQPQHF.

This clonotype was recorded a few times. V is TRBV29-1 and J is TRBJ2-1; 9 bases agree with TRBD2. V shed 6 bases and J 2 bases; nucleotides not matched to a gene: 8. Per germline, CDR1 SQVTM and CDR2 ANQGSEA. This CDR3 has 15 residues. For the CDR3, the DNA is TGCAGCGTCGAGGAAGGCGGGGGGGCCTACAATGAGCAGTTCTTC. It encodes CSVEEGGGAYNEQFF.

At least ten counts were recorded for this clonotype. CDR3 DNA sequence: TGCGCCAGCAGCTTTACAGGGGGCCGAGAGACCCAGTACTTC. This encodes CASSFTGGRETQYF. The chain employs TRBV5-1 and TRBJ2-5, with TRBD1 identical over 9 bases. Germline CDR1 is SGHRS and CDR2 is YFSETQ. The CDR3 has 14 amino acids. J lost 4 bases, V lost 2 bases, and 3 bases had no gene match.

With regard to this clonotype: At one of its ends the junction is not consistent with the germline gene, which may arise from a read error. This chain links TRBV20-1 with TRBJ1-4, with 7 bases fitting TRBD1. The CDR3 is 14 residues long. Germline-derived CDR1 and CDR2 are DFQATT and SNEGSKA (reference sequence). CDR3 nucleotides: TGCAGTGCCCCTCCCGGACAGGCCCCATCAGGGGTCGTCTTT. It codes for CSAPPGQAPSGVVF.

This sequence joins TRBV6-6 and TRBJ1-1, with D unresolved. Germline-derived CDR1 and CDR2 are MNHNY and SVGAGI (reference sequence). The V end was cut by 8 bases, the J end by 4 bases, with 11 bases between. This CDR3 spans 12 amino acids. The CDR3 nucleotides read TGTGCCAGCTGGTCGAGTAGCACTGAAGCTTTCTTT. This codes for CASWSSSTEAFF.

V gene TRBV7-9 combines with J gene TRBJ2-1; 10 positions agree with TRBD1. Trimming took 4 bases from V and 8 from J; bases not matched to a gene: 8. The germline V gene encodes CDR1 SEHNR and CDR2 FQNEAQ (reference sequence). CDR3 length: 15 residues. CDR3 bases: TGTGCCAGCAGCTCAGGACAGGGGGGGATCGATGAGCAGTTCTTC. Its translation: CASSSGQGGIDEQFF.

The chain is built from TRBV6-2 or TRBV6-3 and TRBJ2-5; 12 bases agree with TRBD2. V trimming: 6 bases; J trimming: 5 bases; junction bases outside the gene matches: 7. The CDR3 contains 15 residues. Germline values: CDR1 MNHEY, CDR2 SVGEGT. The CDR3 DNA reads TGTGCCAGCAGAAAAGGAGGACTAGCGGGGGAGACCCAGTACTTC. Translating it yields CASRKGGLAGETQYF.

The count of this clonotype is one. Since no conserved phenylalanine or tryptophan closes the CDR3, a read error is the likely cause. The J gene is TRBJ2-1, the V gene TRBV12-3 or TRBV12-4, with D tentatively TRBD1 (5 bases). The end of the DNA aligns better with TRBJ2-7, so the J call may be wrong. CDR3 length: 13 amino acids. The CDR3 region has the DNA TGTGCCAGCAGTTTAGTGGGGCCGGAAGAGCAGTACATC. The encoded protein is CASSLVGPEEQYI.

The chain carries TRBV12-3 or TRBV12-4 and TRBJ1-3; D unresolved. The CDR3 is made up of 13 amino acids. V lost 8 bases and J 4 bases, leaving 12 bases between the germline ends. The CDR3 DNA reads as TGTGCCAGCGGAACTTTCGGCGGAAACACCATATATTTT. Translation: CASGTFGGNTIYF.

This clonotype has more than one count but fewer than ten. One end of the junction is discordant with germline, which a read error may explain. The rearrangement links TRBV7-2 to TRBJ2-5; possibly TRBD1 or TRBD2 for D (5 bases each). Looked up from germline, CDR1 is SGHTA and CDR2 is FQGNSA. The CDR3 loop spans 14 amino acids. CDR3 region: CASSLRGQKEAQYF. The CDR3 DNA reads as TGTGCCAGCAGCTTACGGGGCCAGAAAGAGGCCCAGTACTTC.

This clonotype was detected a few times. The chain combines TRBV7-2 with TRBJ2-2; 8 nucleotides match TRBD1. Germline V CDR1 and CDR2: SGHTA, FQGNSA. This CDR3 contains 15 residues. The junction had 6 bases not matched to a gene; V was cut back by 3 bases and J by 6 bases. CDR3 in amino acids: CASSFMDRVSGELFF. The CDR3 region has the DNA TGTGCCAGCAGCTTTATGGACAGGGTCTCCGGGGAGCTGTTTTTT. Full variable domain (outside the CDR3, taken from reference TRBV7-2 and TRBJ2-2): GAGVSQSPSNKVTEKGKDVELRCDPISGHTALYWYRQSLGQGLEFLIYFQGNSAPDKSGLPSDRFSAERTGGSVSTLTIQRTQQEDSAVYLCASSFMDRVSGELFFGEGSRLTVL.

V usage is TRBV5-1 and J usage is TRBJ1-2; TRBD1 aligns across 9 bases. The CDR3 spans 14 residues. Germline loops: CDR1 SGHRS, CDR2 YFSETQ. J gave up 8 bases and V 4 bases, and 9 bases lay outside the gene matches. The CDR3 DNA follows: TGCGCCAGCAGCCCGGGACAGGGCCCTTTCGGCTACACCTTC. The encoded protein is CASSPGQGPFGYTF.

This clonotype appeared a few times. The chain joins TRBV12-3 or TRBV12-4 to TRBJ1-3; D gene unclear. This CDR3 comprises 13 residues. V dropped 4 bases and J dropped 2 bases, with 6 bases sitting between them. In DNA form, the CDR3 reads TGTGCCAGCAGTTCAGAAGCTGGAAACACCATATATTTT. Translation: CASSSEAGNTIYF.